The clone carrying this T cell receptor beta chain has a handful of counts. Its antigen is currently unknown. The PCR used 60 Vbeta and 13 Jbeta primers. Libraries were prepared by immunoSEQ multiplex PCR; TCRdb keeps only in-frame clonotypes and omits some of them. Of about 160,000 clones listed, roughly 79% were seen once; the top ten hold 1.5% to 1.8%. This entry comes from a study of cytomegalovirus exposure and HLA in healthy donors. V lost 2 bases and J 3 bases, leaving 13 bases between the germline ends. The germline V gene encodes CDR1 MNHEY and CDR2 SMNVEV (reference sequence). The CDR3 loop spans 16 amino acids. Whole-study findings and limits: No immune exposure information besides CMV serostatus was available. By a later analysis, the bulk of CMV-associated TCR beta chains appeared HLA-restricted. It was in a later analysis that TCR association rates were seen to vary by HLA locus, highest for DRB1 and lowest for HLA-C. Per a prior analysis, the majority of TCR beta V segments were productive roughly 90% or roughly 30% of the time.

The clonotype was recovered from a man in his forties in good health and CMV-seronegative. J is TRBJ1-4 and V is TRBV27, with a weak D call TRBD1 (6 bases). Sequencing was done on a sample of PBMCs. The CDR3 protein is CASSLTRTVPNEKLFF. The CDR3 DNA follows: TGTGCCAGCAGTTTAACGAGGACAGTTCCTAATGAAAAACTGTTTTTT. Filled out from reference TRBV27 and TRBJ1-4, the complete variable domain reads EAQVTQNPRYLITVTGKKLTVTCSQNMNHEYMSWYRQDPGLGLRQIYYSMNVEVTDKGDVPEGYKVSRKEKRNFPLILESPSPNQTSLYFCASSLTRTVPNEKLFFGSGTQLSVL.